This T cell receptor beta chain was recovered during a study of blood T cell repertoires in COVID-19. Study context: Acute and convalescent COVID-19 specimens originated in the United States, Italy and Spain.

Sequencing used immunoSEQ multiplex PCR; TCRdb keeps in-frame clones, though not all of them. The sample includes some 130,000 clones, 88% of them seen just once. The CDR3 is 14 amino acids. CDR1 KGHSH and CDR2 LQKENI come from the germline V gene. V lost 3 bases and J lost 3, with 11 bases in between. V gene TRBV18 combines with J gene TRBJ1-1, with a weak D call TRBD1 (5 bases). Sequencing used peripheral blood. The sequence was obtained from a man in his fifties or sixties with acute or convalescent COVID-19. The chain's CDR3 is CASSPTVVDTEAFF. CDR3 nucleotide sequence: TGTGCCAGCTCACCGACAGTGGTGGACACTGAAGCTTTCTTT.